This TCR beta chain derives from a study of blood T cell repertoires in COVID-19. Germline CDR1 and CDR2: LNHDA and SQIVND (reference sequence). V was clipped by 6 bases and J by 5 bases, with 17 bases between them. The CDR3 length is 15 residues. Profiling relied on immunoSEQ multiplex PCR, and the TCRdb table lists in-frame clones only, not all of them. Of a few hundred thousand clones detected, 80% to 90% appear once; the ten largest clones hold approximately 6.6%. J is TRBJ1-5 and V is TRBV19, with D possibly matching TRBD1 (6 bases). The sequencing input was PBMCs or T cells enriched from blood (not recorded which). This TCR came from a woman in her forties or fifties who had been exposed to COVID-19. The CDR3 protein is CASSTSQGWDQPQHF. The CDR3, as DNA: TGTGCCAGTAGCACATCACAGGGATGGGATCAGCCCCAGCATTTT.